Below are 4 T cell receptor beta chains sequenced from a single sample in a study of blood T cell repertoires in COVID-19. Assay: immunoSEQ multiplex PCR; the TCRdb copy retains only in-frame clones and omits some. The data hold tens of thousands of clones, with about 80% observed a single time. The sample consisted of peripheral blood. The receptors were gathered from a woman aged 70-85 years with acute or convalescent COVID-19.

This clone was seen only a few times. The chain employs TRBV6-5 and TRBJ1-1; 8 bases match TRBD1. V lost 5 bases and J lost 5; bases outside the gene matches: 4. The germline gives CDR1 MNHEY, CDR2 SVGAGI. This CDR3 has 13 amino acids. CDR3 DNA: TGTGCCAGCAGTCGACAGGGGAGGACTGAAGCTTTCTTT. Protein product: CASSRQGRTEAFF.

The rearrangement links TRBV6-1 to TRBJ2-6; the D gene is possibly TRBD1 (5 bases). Trimming removed 2 bases from V and 0 bases from J, with 11 bases in between. Germline-derived CDR1 and CDR2 are MNHNS and SASEGT. CDR3 length: 17 residues. CDR3 DNA sequence: TGTGCCAGCAGTGAATGGGGCGCGCTCTCTGGGGCCAACGTCCTGACTTTC. This codes for CASSEWGALSGANVLTF.

This chain joins TRBV19 and TRBJ2-7; possible D gene TRBD2, 10 bases. The germline V gene encodes CDR1 LNHDA and CDR2 SQIVND (reference sequence). Trimming shortened V by 4 bases and J by 5 bases, and 21 bases separated the two germline ends. CDR3 length equals 16 residues. The DNA of the CDR3 is TGTGCCAGTAGTAAAACTAGCGGGACAGGGTATAACGAGCAGTACTTC. Its protein product is CASSKTSGTGYNEQYF.

The chain links TRBV11-3 to TRBJ1-1; TRBD1 aligns across 7 bases. There are 17 residues in the CDR3. Germline CDR1 is SGHNT and CDR2 is YENEEA. V shed 3 bases and J 2 bases; nucleotides not matched to a gene: 12. CDR3 residues: CASSFFPQGQVNTEAFF. The DNA for the CDR3 is TGTGCCAGCAGCTTTTTCCCACAAGGACAGGTCAACACTGAAGCTTTCTTT.